This TCR beta chain was recovered during a study of radiotherapy plus CTLA-4 blockade in lung cancer. Whole-study context: There were objective responses in 15% to 20% of patients, and 31% had disease control. Study-level findings and limits: Reportedly, early blood T cell clone dynamics best predicted response, with interferon-beta. Researchers report tumor-derived TCR clones expanding in blood after radiotherapy plus ipilimumab.

Focal radiation plus CTLA-4 blockade with ipilimumab was given to patients with chemo-refractory metastatic non-small-cell lung cancer. Here immunoSEQ multiplex PCR was the method, and the copy in TCRdb shows in-frame clones only, minus some. The data contain 39,000 or so clones, around three quarters of them singletons. This clone was counted between two and nine times. Its antigen is not known. The sequences come from peripheral blood, collected from a patient treated with radiotherapy plus ipilimumab. The receptor comes from a human donor with non-small cell lung cancer who had stable disease on radiotherapy plus ipilimumab.

CDR3 coding DNA: TGTGCCAGCAGTAGGGGACAACAGAACGGCTACACCTTC. This sequence encodes CASSRGQQNGYTF. The rearrangement links TRBV6-5 to TRBJ1-2; a weak D match, TRBD1 (6 bases). V shed 5 bases and J shed 8 bases, with 15 bases lying between them. The CDR3 is made up of 13 amino acids. Germline CDR1 is MNHEY and CDR2 is SVGAGI.